Listed below are T cell receptor beta chains from one sample, sequenced in a study of T cells after yellow fever vaccination. MiXCR was run by TCRdb on the 5' RACE reads, yielding one entry per CDR3 protein. The sample lists about 130,000 distinct CDR3 sequences, roughly 6.7% occurring once. Sample: CD4+ T cells sorted from PBMCs, taken 10 days after the yellow fever booster vaccination. Every receptor here comes from a man aged 30 to 45 who received the YFV17D yellow fever vaccine. Both conserved end residues are part of each CDR3. The D gene is left open where the match is weak. Some rows mark clone size as missing; the rest say once, few, many or name a class of expanded clone.

TRBD2	many	TRBV20-1	16	TRBJ2-1	CSARLAGAKIYNEQFF	TGCAGTGCTAGACTAGCGGGAGCTAAAATCTACAATGAGCAGTTCTTC
TRBD2	few	TRBV7-2	14	TRBJ2-7	CASSSQLADYEQYF	TGTGCCAGCAGCTCACAGCTAGCGGACTACGAGCAGTACTTC
-	many	TRBV7-8	15	TRBJ1-2	CASSLGLPGLYGYTF	TGTGCCAGCAGCCTGGGACTTCCCGGACTTTATGGCTACACCTTC
-	many	TRBV7-8	18	TRBJ2-5	CASSLEYPKAGARETQYF	TGTGCCAGCAGCTTAGAATACCCTAAGGCAGGGGCCCGCGAGACCCAGTACTTC
-	many	TRBV4-3	15	TRBJ1-1	CASSEQVRFGTEAFF	TGCGCCAGCAGCGAACAGGTGCGGTTCGGCACTGAAGCTTTCTTT
-	many	TRBV5-1	15	TRBJ2-3	CASSWGRQFSDTQYF	TGCGCCAGCAGCTGGGGACGACAGTTTTCAGATACGCAGTATTTT
-	many	TRBV28	19	TRBJ2-5	CASSSLKIRRTPINVAQYF	TGTGCCAGCAGTTCACTTAAGATTAGACGGACTCCTATTAACGTGGCCCAGTACTTC
-	many	TRBV2	10	TRBJ2-4	CASGENIQYF	TGTGCCAGCGGGGAGAACATTCAGTACTTC
-	many	TRBV6-5	17	TRBJ2-7	CASSYSYSTGGRVEQYF	TGTGCCAGCAGTTACTCGTACAGTACTGGCGGTAGAGTCGAGCAGTACTTC
TRBD2	many	TRBV6-2/TRBV6-3	17	TRBJ2-7	CASSFPPSGRLSYEQYF	TGTGCCAGCAGTTTCCCGCCTAGCGGGAGGCTATCCTACGAGCAGTACTTC
TRBD2	many	TRBV5-1	17	TRBJ2-1	CASSYRLAGESYNEQFF	TGCGCCAGCAGCTACAGACTAGCGGGAGAGTCCTACAATGAGCAGTTCTTC
TRBD1	many	TRBV12-3/TRBV12-4	13	TRBJ1-2	CASSRQGIAGYTF	TGTGCCAGCAGTCGACAGGGTATAGCGGGCTACACCTTC
TRBD1	-	TRBV28	15	TRBJ2-7	CASSTPGQGSGEQYF	TGTGCCAGCAGTACCCCGGGACAGGGGTCAGGCGAGCAGTACTTC
-	-	TRBV10-2	17	TRBJ2-1	CATGTYGGAGSYNEQFF	TGCGCCACCGGGACCTATGGTGGGGCGGGGTCCTACAATGAGCAGTTCTTC
TRBD2	many	TRBV7-2	15	TRBJ2-1	CASSRGLAGRNEQFF	TGTGCCAGCAGCCGAGGACTAGCGGGACGCAATGAGCAGTTCTTC
-	many	TRBV7-2	13	TRBJ2-2	CASSRLATGELFF	TGTGCCAGCAGCCGACTTGCCACCGGGGAGCTGTTTTTT
-	-	TRBV7-2	14	TRBJ1-5	CASSRRGAVQPQHF	TGTGCCAGCAGTCGACGAGGGGCGGTTCAGCCCCAGCATTTT
-	many	TRBV18	12	TRBJ2-3	CASSPNRDAQYF	TGTGCCAGCTCACCCAACCGCGATGCGCAGTATTTT
TRBD1	many	TRBV29-1	14	TRBJ2-7	CSVDPLGQGGEQYF	TGCAGCGTTGACCCCCTGGGACAGGGCGGCGAGCAGTACTTC
-	many	TRBV5-1	13	TRBJ1-2	CASSFLEHYGYTF	TGCGCCAGCAGCTTCCTGGAGCACTATGGCTACACCTTC
-	many	TRBV29-1	17	TRBJ2-1	CSVARGGGTAADNEQFF	TGCAGCGTTGCTCGAGGAGGGGGGACAGCCGCAGACAATGAGCAGTTCTTC
-	many	TRBV6-5	13	TRBJ2-1	CASRSPLYSEQFF	TGTGCCAGCAGATCCCCCCTTTATAGTGAGCAGTTCTTC
TRBD2	many	TRBV18	15	TRBJ2-2	CASSPQREWTGELFF	TGTGCCAGCTCACCTCAGCGGGAGTGGACCGGGGAGCTGTTTTTT
-	many	TRBV12-3/TRBV12-4	14	TRBJ1-4	CASSLAGGNEKLFF	TGTGCCAGCAGTTTGGCGGGAGGTAATGAAAAACTGTTTTTT
-	many	TRBV4-3	18	TRBJ2-1	CASSQDVGRNAAYNEQFF	TGCGCCAGCAGCCAAGACGTCGGGAGAAACGCCGCCTACAATGAGCAGTTCTTC
-	many	TRBV7-2	14	TRBJ2-3	CASRRGDGTDTQYF	TGTGCCAGCCGTAGGGGGGACGGCACAGATACGCAGTATTTT
TRBD2	few	TRBV10-1	17	TRBJ2-3	CASSESKGRGSTDTQYF	TGCGCCAGCAGTGAGTCGAAAGGGCGGGGGAGCACAGATACGCAGTATTTT
TRBD2	many	TRBV20-1	13	TRBJ2-1	CSGGLAVYNEQFF	TGCAGTGGCGGACTAGCGGTTTACAATGAGCAGTTCTTC
-	many	TRBV20-1	13	TRBJ2-1	CSVQAHLYNEQFF	TGCAGTGTACAGGCCCATCTTTACAATGAGCAGTTCTTC
-	many	TRBV29-1	12	TRBJ2-5	CSVRPNQETQYF	TGCAGCGTTCGGCCCAACCAAGAGACCCAGTACTTC
-	many	TRBV20-1	15	TRBJ2-4	CSARDPALAKNIQYF	TGCAGTGCTAGAGATCCAGCGCTCGCCAAAAACATTCAGTACTTC
-	few	TRBV6-5	14	TRBJ1-2	CASSYSKGVYGYTF	TGTGCCAGCAGTTACTCCAAGGGTGTGTATGGCTACACCTTC
-	many	TRBV3-1	16	TRBJ2-5	CASSQDQFPGLKTQYF	TGTGCCAGCAGCCAAGATCAATTCCCAGGGCTGAAGACCCAGTACTTC
-	many	TRBV3-1	12	TRBJ2-7	CASSQGTYEQYF	TGTGCCAGCAGCCAAGGAACCTACGAGCAGTACTTC
-	many	TRBV20-1	14	TRBJ2-3	CSASRALGADTQYF	TGCAGTGCTAGTCGAGCCCTTGGCGCAGATACGCAGTATTTT
TRBD1	many	TRBV4-2	15	TRBJ1-1	CASSQETGSGTEAFF	TGTGCCAGCAGCCAAGAGACAGGGTCGGGGACTGAAGCTTTCTTT
TRBD2	few	TRBV7-8	15	TRBJ2-7	CASSPGVAGVYEQYF	TGTGCCAGCAGCCCGGGAGTAGCGGGAGTCTACGAGCAGTACTTC
-	-	TRBV7-2	14	TRBJ2-7	CASSSSLGVTEQYF	TGTGCCAGCAGCTCCTCGCTGGGTGTAACCGAGCAGTACTTC
TRBD2	many	TRBV9	15	TRBJ2-3	CASRAAGVSTDTQYF	TGTGCCAGCAGGGCAGCGGGGGTAAGCACAGATACGCAGTATTTT
-	many	TRBV7-2	13	TRBJ2-7	CASSEGGTPEQYF	TGTGCCAGCAGCGAGGGGGGGACGCCCGAGCAGTACTTC
TRBD1	many	TRBV20-1	14	TRBJ2-4	CSARTGETKNIQYF	TGCAGTGCTCGGACAGGGGAGACCAAAAACATTCAGTACTTC
TRBD2	many	TRBV12-3/TRBV12-4	18	TRBJ2-1	CASSLGTSSLSSYNEQFF	TGTGCCAGCAGTTTGGGGACTAGCAGTCTTAGCTCCTACAATGAGCAGTTCTTC